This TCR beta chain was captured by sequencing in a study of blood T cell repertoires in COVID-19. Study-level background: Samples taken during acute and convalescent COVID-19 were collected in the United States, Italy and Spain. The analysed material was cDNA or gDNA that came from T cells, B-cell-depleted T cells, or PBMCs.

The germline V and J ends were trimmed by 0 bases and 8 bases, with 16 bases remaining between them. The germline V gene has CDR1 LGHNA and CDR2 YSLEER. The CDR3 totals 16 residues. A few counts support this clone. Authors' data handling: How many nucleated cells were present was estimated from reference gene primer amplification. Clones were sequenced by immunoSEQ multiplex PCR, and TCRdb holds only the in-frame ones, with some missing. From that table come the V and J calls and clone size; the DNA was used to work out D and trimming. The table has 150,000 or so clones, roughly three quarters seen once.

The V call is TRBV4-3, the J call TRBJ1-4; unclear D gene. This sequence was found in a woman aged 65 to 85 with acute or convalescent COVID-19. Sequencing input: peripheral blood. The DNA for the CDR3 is TGCGCCAGCAGCCAAGATTGGAGCACCCGAAGGGAAAAACTGTTTTTT. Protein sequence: CASSQDWSTRREKLFF.